This T cell receptor (beta chain) emerged from a study of shared clonotypes between healthy human individuals (dated by TCRdb to between 2020 and 2021). Regarding the complete study: A couple of women and a few men aged 18 to 49 years were included in the cohort. Per donor, three plates each were used for CD4 naive and CD4 memory, two for CD8 naive, and one for CD8 memory. Different laboratories and diverse techniques were used to prepare libraries and sequence TCR repertoires, to increase sequencing depth and limit assay-specific biases. To estimate repertoire size and how much clonotypes are shared between individuals, the study performed deep sequencing of blood TCR repertoires from five healthy adults. Between about 0.8 and 8.9 billion PBMCs per donor were obtained by leukapheresis.

Donors were healthy HIV-negative adults with no recently reported acute infections or vaccinations. Only Caucasian adults living in Nashville, Tennessee, USA were represented among the donors. CD4+ T cells were enriched by magnetic negative selection; naive cells were then positively selected on CD45RA, and the negative fraction formed the memory subset. After blood collection by leukapheresis, PBMCs were isolated using Ficoll-Histopaque density gradient centrifugation and then cryopreserved in the vapor phase of liquid nitrogen. Analytical flow cytometry was used to check the purity and quantity of every magnetically sorted T cell population. Genomic DNA was isolated from each sorted fraction and quantified by UV absorbance on a Nanodrop 2000c. Trimming removed 1 base from V and 2 bases from J, leaving 11 bases between the germline ends. CDR1 and CDR2 were assigned from the germline V gene (reference sequence) as SEHNR and FQNEAQ. Reading from cysteine to phenylalanine, the CDR3 counts 15 amino acids. Only the CDR3 DNA stays, 45 bases, in frame from base 1.

Overall study results and their limits: Higher generation probabilities were observed for clonotypes shared by all four sorted-subset donors than for non-shared clonotypes. Sampling was restricted to blood, and TCR repertoires in tissues likely differ from the TCR repertoires found in blood. Based on pairwise subsampling, the degree of clonotype sharing among donors was expected to be affected by sequencing depth. When a few donors were compared, the shared fraction of clonotypes was 5% to 6.5% for naive CD4, 3% to 4% for naive CD8, about 2.4% for memory CD4, and 0.35% to 0.4% for memory CD8. Incomplete sequencing was indicated by rarefaction of sorted-subset datasets, despite the large sequencing depth. Naive subsets generally had larger estimated clonotype richness than memory subsets did. The genetic and exposure-history diversity represented was limited by the small number of donors.

Worth noting for this clone: Its target antigen remains unknown. No qualities accompany the bases; no much larger clone lies one base away.

Using the deep immunoSEQ assay, multiplex PCR amplified TCR CDR3 regions from genomic DNA. For each cell subset, the extracted genomic DNA was distributed evenly across all wells of several immunoSEQ 96-well plates, and each plate served as one replicate. For sorted subsets, each replicate PCR was loaded with 200 ng genomic DNA, equivalent to 30,000 or so T cell genomes. Purified libraries were measured with a Qubit 3.0 fluorometer, size-checked on a Bioanalyzer 2100, and measured again with the KAPA Library Quantification kit. Every immunoSEQ 96-well plate was sequenced on a dedicated single-read 150-cycle Illumina NextSeq 550 flow cell. In the source study's methods: Because the immunoSEQ output held only junctional sequences and lacked quality scores, the filtering could not match the filtering applied to full-length reads. Sequences were annotated with PyIR, a Python wrapper for IgBLAST v1.9, using IMGT germline references to assign V/J genes and CDR3. Reads were filtered out if the reads had weak V/J assignments (E-value above 1e-6), no CDR3, stop codons, out-of-frame junctions, or ambiguous translated residues. V3J clonotypes were defined as sequences sharing the same inferred V gene, J gene, and CDR3 amino acid sequence. Percentage overlap between repertoires was calculated by dividing the number of shared unique clonotypes by the size of the smaller repertoire. Richness of each repertoire was evaluated using RTK rarefaction, the Chao1 estimator, and Recon v2.1 estimates of unobserved clonotypes. Generation probabilities were computed with OLGA for all TCRbeta clonotypes obtained by the gDNA method from a handful of donors. Imported from immuneACCESS, the table was reduced by TCRdb to in-frame sequences with V and J called. These copies leave out some clones; in studies compared against another copy, an unresolved V gene accounts for under half, and the cause of the remainder is not known. V and J calls and clone size are given by that table; D and trimming were obtained from the DNA. Within this sample are about 2.3 million clones, with less than 95% of them counted one time only. 0.3% to 0.45% of the sample comes from the top ten.

The chain is made from TRBV7-9 and TRBJ1-2; a tentative D match to TRBD1 spans 6 bases. The receptor comes from a man aged 18 to 30 in good health. Some clones in this sample may be carry-over from other donors' samples. The material sequenced was naive CD4+ T cells from PBMCs. In the paper's terms, the cell subset or site label means: CD45RA+ positively selected. The nucleotide sequence reads TGTGCCAGCAGCTTAGTTCCCAGGGGCAACTATGGCTACACCTTC. Translated, it reads CASSLVPRGNYGYTF.